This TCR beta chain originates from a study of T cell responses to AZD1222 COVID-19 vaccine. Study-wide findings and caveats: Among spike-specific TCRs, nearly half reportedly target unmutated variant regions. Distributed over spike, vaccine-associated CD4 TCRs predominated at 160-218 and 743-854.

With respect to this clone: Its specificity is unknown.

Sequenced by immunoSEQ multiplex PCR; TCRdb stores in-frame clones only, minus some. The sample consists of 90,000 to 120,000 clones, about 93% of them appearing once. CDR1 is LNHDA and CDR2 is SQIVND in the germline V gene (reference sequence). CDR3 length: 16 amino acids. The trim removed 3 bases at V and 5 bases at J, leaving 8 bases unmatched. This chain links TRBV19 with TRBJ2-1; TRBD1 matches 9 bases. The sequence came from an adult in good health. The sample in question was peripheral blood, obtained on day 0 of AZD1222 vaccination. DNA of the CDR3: TGTGCCAGTAGTATTGCGGGTGGGACAGGGCACAATGAGCAGTTCTTC. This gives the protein CASSIAGGTGHNEQFF.